This T cell receptor (beta chain) was sequenced for a study of blood T cell repertoires in COVID-19 (dated by TCRdb to the early 2020s). Looking at the study overall: Samples from collaborators originated in the United States, Italy and Spain and spanned both the acute and convalescent phases of COVID-19. Sample metadata almost always included a de-identified subject ID, COVID-19 status, age in years and sex. The samples were drawn from the first 160 participants of the ongoing ImmuneRACE study and from roughly 1,300 subjects provided by 6 global collaborators. The repertoires were released in a freely available public database meant as a resource for research on the immune response to SARS-CoV-2. The material from the prospective study consisted of cDNA or gDNA derived from T cells, B-cell-depleted T cells, or PBMCs. Where available, HLA class I and class II types were obtained from metadata supplied by the sample provider rather than from assay-based typing. Deeply sampled blood TCRbeta repertoires from subjects exposed to, actively infected with, or recovered from COVID-19 were included in the dataset.

This clone has a single count. Its antigen is still unknown. The sample holds no much larger clone one base away, and base qualities are not on file. Collaborating institutions collected whole blood in K2EDTA tubes following their own protocols. For TCRbeta analysis, collaborators shipped samples as frozen whole blood, isolated PBMCs, or DNA extracted from either of those sample types. Including the terminal cysteine and phenylalanine, the CDR3 comprises 14 residues. Here the CDR3 DNA is all that survives: 42 bases in frame from base 1. The junction shows trimming of 2 bases on V and 5 bases on J, plus 11 bases between the germline ends. From the germline V gene, CDR1 is SGHTA and CDR2 is FQGTGA. TCRbeta CDR3 regions were amplified from genomic DNA using the immunoSEQ Assay, a bias-controlled multiplex PCR. Regarding the original processing steps: Within the assay, amplification of reference gene primers was used to estimate how many nucleated cells each sample contained. To quantify the absolute abundance of each unique TCRbeta CDR3 rearrangement, sequence reads were collapsed and filtered. For each sample, productive Simpson clonality was calculated as the square root of Simpson's diversity index over productive rearrangements. Drawn from immuneACCESS, this table holds only the in-frame rearrangements with V and J called that TCRdb kept. Clones are partly lost; checked studies trace under half to an unresolved V gene and leave the rest unexplained. The D gene and trimming were derived from the DNA, and the V and J assignments and clone size from that table. This sample is represented by around 37,000 clones; approximately 92% of them were singletons. The top ten clones comprise less than 7% of the sample.

What the authors observed across the whole study: How much clinical and demographic metadata was included differed by source and by participant, and the metadata was provided uncurated.

Sequencing used peripheral blood. This TCR came from a woman of 80 years or more with acute or convalescent COVID-19. The chain joins TRBV7-3 to TRBJ2-3, with the D segment identity uncertain. Read as DNA, the sequence is TGTGCCAGCAGCTTATACTCGCCGCAAGATACGCAGTATTTT. It is translated as CASSLYSPQDTQYF. The reference TRBV7-3 and TRBJ2-3 proteins fill in what lies around the CDR3, so the full variable domain reads GAGVSQTPSNKVTEKGKYVELRCDPISGHTALYWYRQSLGQGPEFLIYFQGTGAADDSGLPNDRFFAVRPEGSVSTLKIQRTERGDSAVYLCASSLYSPQDTQYFGPGTRLTVL.